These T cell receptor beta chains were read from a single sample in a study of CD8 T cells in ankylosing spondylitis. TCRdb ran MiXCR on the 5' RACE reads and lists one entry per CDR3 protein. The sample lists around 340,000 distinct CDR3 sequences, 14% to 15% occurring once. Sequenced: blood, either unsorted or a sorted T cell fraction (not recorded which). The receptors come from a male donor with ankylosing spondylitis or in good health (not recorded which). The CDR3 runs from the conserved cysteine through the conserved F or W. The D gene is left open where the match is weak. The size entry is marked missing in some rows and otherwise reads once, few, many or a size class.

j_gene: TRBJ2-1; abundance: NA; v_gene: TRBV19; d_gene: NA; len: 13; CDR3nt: TGTGCCAGTAGTATAGAACAGGGAATTGAGCAGTTCTTC; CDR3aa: CASSIEQGIEQFF
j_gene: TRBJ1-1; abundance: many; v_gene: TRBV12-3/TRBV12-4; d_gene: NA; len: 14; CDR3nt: TGTGCCAGCAGTGCGGGCTCGAGGGGCACTGAAGCTTTCTTT; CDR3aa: CASSAGSRGTEAFF
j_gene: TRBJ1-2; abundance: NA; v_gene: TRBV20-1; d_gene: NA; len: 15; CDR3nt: TGCAGTGCTAGAGATAGCGGAGGGGCCACTCGGGGCTACACCTTC; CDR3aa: CSARDSGGATRGYTF
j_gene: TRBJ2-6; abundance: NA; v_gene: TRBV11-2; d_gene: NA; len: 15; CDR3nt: TGTGCCAGCAGCAGAGAGGTGGCTGGGGCCAACGTCCTGACTTTC; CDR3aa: CASSREVAGANVLTF
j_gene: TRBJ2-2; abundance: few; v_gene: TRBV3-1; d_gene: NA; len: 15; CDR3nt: TGTGCCAGCAGCCAAAGGGGGTTGAACACCGGGGAGCTGTTTTTT; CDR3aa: CASSQRGLNTGELFF
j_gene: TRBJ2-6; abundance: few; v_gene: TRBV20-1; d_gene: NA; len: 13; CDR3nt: TGCAGTGCTAAGGGTGCTGGGGCCAACGTCCTGACTTTC; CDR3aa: CSAKGAGANVLTF
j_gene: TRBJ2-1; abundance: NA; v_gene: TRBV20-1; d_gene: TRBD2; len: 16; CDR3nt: TGCAGTGCTAGAGACATCGCAGCGGGGTACCCGCGTGAGCAGTTCTTC; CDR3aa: CSARDIAAGYPREQFF
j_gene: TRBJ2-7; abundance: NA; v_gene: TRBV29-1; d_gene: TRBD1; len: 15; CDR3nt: TGCAGCGTCATCGGCCGGCAGGGGGCGCCGGGGGAGCAGTACTTC; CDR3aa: CSVIGRQGAPGEQYF
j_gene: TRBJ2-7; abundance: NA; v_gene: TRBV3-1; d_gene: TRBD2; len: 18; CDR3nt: TGTGCCTGCTGCCAAGCCTCAGGACTAGCGGGAGTTGGCTACGAGCAGTACTTC; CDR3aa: CACCQASGLAGVGYEQYF
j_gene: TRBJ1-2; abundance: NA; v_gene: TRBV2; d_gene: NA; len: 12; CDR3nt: TGTGCCAGCAGTCTGATTGATGGGGCGGCGGCCTTC; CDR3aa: CASSLIDGAAAF
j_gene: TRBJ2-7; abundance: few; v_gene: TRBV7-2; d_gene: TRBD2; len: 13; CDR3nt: TGTGCCAGCAGCCCCGGGACTAACGCAGAGCAGTACTTC; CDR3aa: CASSPGTNAEQYF
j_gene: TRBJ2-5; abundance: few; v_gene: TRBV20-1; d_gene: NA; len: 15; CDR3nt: TGCAGTGCTGCCCCACCCTCTACGGGAGTAGAGACCCAGTACTTC; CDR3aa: CSAAPPSTGVETQYF
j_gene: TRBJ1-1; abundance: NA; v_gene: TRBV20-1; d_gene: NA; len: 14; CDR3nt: TGCAGTGCTAGAGCCTCAACGGGAAACACTGAAGCTTTCTTT; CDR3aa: CSARASTGNTEAFF
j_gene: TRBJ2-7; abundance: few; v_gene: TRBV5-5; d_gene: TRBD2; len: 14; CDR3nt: TGTGCCAGCAGCCTCCTAGCGGGAGCTCACGAGCAGTACTTC; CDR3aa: CASSLLAGAHEQYF
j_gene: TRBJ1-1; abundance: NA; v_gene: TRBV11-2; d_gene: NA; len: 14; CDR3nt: TGTGCCAGCAGCTTATGGTCAGGGGACACTGAAGCTTTCTTT; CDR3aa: CASSLWSGDTEAFF
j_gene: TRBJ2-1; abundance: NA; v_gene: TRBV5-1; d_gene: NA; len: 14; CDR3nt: TGCGCCAGCAGCTTGTCGCTGACCTTCAATGAGCAGTTCTTC; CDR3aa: CASSLSLTFNEQFF
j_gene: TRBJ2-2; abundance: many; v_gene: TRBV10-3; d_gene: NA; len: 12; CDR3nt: TGTGCCATCAGTGGGAACACCGGGGAGCTGTTTTTT; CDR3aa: CAISGNTGELFF
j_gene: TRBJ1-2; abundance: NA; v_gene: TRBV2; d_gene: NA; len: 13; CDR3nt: TGTGCCAGCAGCGCCGGGACTTACGGGGGCTACACCTTC; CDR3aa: CASSAGTYGGYTF
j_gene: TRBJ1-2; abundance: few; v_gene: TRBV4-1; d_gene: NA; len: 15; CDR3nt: TGCGCCAGCAGCCAAGTCGAAGGGGTGAACTATGGCTACACCTTC; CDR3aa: CASSQVEGVNYGYTF
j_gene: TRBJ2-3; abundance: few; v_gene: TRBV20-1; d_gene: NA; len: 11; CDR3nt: TGCAGTGCTATAGTAGGAGATACGCAGTATTTT; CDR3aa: CSAIVGDTQYF
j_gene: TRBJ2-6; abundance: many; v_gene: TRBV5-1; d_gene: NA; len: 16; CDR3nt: TGCGCCAGCAGCTTGGAGGTGAGGGGGGCCGTCAACGTCCTGACTTTC; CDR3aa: CASSLEVRGAVNVLTF
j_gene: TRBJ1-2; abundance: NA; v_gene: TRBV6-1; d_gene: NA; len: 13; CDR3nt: TGTGCCAGCAGCCGCCAAGGCATGGGGGGCTACACCTTC; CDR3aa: CASSRQGMGGYTF
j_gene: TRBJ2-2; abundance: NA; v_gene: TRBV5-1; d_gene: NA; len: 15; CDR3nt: TGCGCCAGCAGCTTGGATCCAGGTGTCACCGGGGAGCTGTTTTTT; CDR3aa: CASSLDPGVTGELFF
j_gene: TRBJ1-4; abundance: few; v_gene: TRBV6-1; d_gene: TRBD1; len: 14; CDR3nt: TGTGCCAGCAGTGGAGGACAGGAATGGGAAAAACTGTTTTTT; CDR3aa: CASSGGQEWEKLFF
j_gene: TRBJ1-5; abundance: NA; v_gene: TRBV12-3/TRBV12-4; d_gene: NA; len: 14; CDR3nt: TGTGCCAGCAGTTCACAGGGTCCCAATCAGCCCCAGCATTTT; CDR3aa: CASSSQGPNQPQHF
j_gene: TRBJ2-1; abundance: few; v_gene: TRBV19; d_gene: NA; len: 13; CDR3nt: TGTGCCAGTACAGACGGATCCTACAATGAGCAGTTCTTC; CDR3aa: CASTDGSYNEQFF
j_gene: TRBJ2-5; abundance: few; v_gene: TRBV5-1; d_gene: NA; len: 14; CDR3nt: TGCGCCAGCAGCTGGGGTGCAGGAGAAGAGACCCAGTACTTC; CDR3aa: CASSWGAGEETQYF
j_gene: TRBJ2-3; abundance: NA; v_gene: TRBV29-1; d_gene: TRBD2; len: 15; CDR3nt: TGCAGCGGCAGAGGGCGGGGGGGCCGTACAGATACGCAGTATTTT; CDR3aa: CSGRGRGGRTDTQYF
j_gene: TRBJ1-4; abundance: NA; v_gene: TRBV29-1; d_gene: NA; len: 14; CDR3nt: TGCAGCGTTGAGCGATTCTCAACTAATGAAAAACTGTTTTTT; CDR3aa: CSVERFSTNEKLFF
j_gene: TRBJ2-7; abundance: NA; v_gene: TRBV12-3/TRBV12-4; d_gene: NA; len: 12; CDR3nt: TGTGCCAGCAGTTTAGCGCCCCGGCGGCAGTACTTC; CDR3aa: CASSLAPRRQYF
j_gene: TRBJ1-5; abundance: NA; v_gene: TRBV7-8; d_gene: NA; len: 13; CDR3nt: TGTGCCAGCAGCCCCGTAAATGGGCCGCCCCAGCATTTT; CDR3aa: CASSPVNGPPQHF
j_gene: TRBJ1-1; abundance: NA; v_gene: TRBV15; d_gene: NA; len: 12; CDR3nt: TGTGCCACCAGCAGAAGCCGGACTGAAGCTTTCTTT; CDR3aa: CATSRSRTEAFF
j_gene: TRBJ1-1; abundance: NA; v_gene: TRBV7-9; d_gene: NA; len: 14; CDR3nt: TGTGCCAGCACCCCCGAGAGCGTGGTGGCTGAAGCTTTCTTT; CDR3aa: CASTPESVVAEAFF
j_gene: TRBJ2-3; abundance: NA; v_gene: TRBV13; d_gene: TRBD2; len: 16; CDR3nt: TGTGCCAGCAGCTCCCAAGGGACTAGCGGAGGAGATACGCAGTATTTT; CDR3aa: CASSSQGTSGGDTQYF
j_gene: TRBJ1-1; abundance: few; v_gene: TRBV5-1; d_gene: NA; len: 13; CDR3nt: TGCGCCAGCAGCCCGGACGGGGTCACTGAAGCTTTCTTT; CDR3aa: CASSPDGVTEAFF
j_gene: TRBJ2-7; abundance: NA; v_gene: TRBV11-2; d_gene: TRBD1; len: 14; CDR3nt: TGTGCCAGCAGCTCGACAGGGGGGTGGAACGAGCAGTACTTC; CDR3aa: CASSSTGGWNEQYF
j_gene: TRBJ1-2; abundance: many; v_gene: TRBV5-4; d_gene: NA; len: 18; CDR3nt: TGTGCCAGCAGCTTGGGGGCTACAGGGAAGAAGCTTAACTATGGCTACACCTTC; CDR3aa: CASSLGATGKKLNYGYTF
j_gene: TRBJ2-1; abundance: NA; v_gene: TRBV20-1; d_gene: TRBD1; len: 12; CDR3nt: TGCAGTGCAACCGGGACAGGGCTTGAGCAGTTCTTC; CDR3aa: CSATGTGLEQFF
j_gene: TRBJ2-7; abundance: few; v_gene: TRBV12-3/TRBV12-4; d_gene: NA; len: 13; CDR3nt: TGTGCCAGCAGTTTAGGGACGTCCCCGGAGCAGTACTTC; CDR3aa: CASSLGTSPEQYF
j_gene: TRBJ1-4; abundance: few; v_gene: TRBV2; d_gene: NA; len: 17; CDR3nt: TGTGCCAGCAGGACTTTTGGGAGGGCCGGCGCTAATGAAAAACTGTTTTTT; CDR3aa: CASRTFGRAGANEKLFF
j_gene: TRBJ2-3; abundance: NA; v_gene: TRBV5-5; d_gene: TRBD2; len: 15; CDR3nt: TGTGCCAGCAGTCCCCTAGCGGGGTTAGCAGATACGCAGTATTTT; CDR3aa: CASSPLAGLADTQYF
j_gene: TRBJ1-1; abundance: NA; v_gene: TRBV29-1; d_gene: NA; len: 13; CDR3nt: TGCAGCTCGTCCCGGGACCTGAACACTGAAGCTTTCTTT; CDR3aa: CSSSRDLNTEAFF
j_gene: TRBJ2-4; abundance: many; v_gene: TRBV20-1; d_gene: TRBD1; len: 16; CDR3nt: TGCAGTGCTAGGGGGACAGTAACAATAGCCAAAAACATTCAGTACTTC; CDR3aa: CSARGTVTIAKNIQYF
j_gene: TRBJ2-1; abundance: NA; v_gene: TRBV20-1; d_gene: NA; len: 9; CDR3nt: TGCAGTGCCGCCCCTGGGGACGTCTTC; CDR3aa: CSAAPGDVF
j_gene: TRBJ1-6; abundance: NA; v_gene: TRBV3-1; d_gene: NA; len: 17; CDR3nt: TGTGCCAGCAGCCATTCAACAGGGCTTTTCTATAATTCACCCCTCCACTTT; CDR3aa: CASSHSTGLFYNSPLHF
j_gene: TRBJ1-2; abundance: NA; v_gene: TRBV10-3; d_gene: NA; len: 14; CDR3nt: TGTGCCATTCTAGCGGGGGGCGCTAACTATGGCTACACCTTC; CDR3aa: CAILAGGANYGYTF
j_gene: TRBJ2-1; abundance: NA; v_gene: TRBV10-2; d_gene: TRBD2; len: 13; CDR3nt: TGCGCCAGCCGGACTAGCGGGAGGGATGAGCAGTTCTTC; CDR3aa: CASRTSGRDEQFF
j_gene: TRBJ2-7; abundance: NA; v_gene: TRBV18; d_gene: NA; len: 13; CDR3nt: TGTGCCAGCTCACCACAAGTGGAGTACGAGCAGTACTTC; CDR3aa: CASSPQVEYEQYF
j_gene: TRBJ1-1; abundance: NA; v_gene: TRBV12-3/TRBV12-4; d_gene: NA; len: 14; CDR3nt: TGTGCCAGCAGTTTATGGGGACCGAACACTGAAGCTTTCTTT; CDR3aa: CASSLWGPNTEAFF
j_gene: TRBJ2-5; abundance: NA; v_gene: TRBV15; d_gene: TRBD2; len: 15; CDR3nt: TGTGCCACCAGCAGACCAGGGACTAACCAAGAGACCCAGTACTTC; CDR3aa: CATSRPGTNQETQYF
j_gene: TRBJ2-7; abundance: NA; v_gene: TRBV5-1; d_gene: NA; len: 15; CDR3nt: TGCGCCAGCAGCTTGAACCCTTCCTACCCTATTGTGCAGTACTTC; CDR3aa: CASSLNPSYPIVQYF
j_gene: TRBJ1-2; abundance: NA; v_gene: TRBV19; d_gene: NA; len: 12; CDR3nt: TGTGCCAGTAGTAGATCCAACTATGGCTACACCTTC; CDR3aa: CASSRSNYGYTF
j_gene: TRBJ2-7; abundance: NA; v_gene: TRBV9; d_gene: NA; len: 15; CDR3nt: TGTGCCAGCAGCGTAGAAGGGGGGGGCTCCTACGAGCAGTACTTC; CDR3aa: CASSVEGGGSYEQYF
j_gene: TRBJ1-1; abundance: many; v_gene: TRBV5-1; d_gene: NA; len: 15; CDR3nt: TGCGCCAGCAGCTCCCGGGAAGGGCGGGGCACTGAAGCTTTCTTT; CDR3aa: CASSSREGRGTEAFF
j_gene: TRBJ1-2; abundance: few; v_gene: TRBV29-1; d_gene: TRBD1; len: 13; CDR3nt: TGCAGCAGTACTCAGGGGGGAGGCTATGGCTACACCTTC; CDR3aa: CSSTQGGGYGYTF
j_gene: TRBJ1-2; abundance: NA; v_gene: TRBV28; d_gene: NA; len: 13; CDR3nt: TGTGCCAGCAGTTTCCAGGGAACTAAGGGCTACACCTTC; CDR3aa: CASSFQGTKGYTF
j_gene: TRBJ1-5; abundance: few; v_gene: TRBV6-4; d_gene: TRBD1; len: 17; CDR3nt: TGTGCCAGCAGTGACTCGCCGGGACAGGGGGTTTCGCGGCCCCAGCATTTT; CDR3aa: CASSDSPGQGVSRPQHF